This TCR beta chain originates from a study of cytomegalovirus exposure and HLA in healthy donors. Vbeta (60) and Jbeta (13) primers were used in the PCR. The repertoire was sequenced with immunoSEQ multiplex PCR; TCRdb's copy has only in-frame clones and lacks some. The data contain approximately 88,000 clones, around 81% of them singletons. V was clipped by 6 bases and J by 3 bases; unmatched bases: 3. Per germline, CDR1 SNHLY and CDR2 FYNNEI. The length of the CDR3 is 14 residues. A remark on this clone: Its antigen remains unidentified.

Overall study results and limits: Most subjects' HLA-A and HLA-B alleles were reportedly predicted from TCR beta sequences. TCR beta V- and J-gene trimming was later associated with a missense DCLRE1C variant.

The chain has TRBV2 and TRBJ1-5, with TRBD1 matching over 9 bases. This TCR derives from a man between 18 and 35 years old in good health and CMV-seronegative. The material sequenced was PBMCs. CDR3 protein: CASRTGGNNQPQHF. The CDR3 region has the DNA TGTGCCAGCAGGACAGGGGGGAACAATCAGCCCCAGCATTTT.